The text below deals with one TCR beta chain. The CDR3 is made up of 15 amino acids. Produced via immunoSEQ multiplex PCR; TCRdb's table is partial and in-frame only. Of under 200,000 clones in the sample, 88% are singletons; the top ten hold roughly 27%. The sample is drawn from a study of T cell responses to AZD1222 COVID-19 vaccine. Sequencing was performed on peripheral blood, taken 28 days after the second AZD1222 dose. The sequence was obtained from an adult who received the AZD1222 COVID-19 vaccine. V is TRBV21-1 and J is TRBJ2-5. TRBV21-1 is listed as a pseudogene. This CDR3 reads CASSKGGSRQETQYF. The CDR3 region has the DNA TGTGCCAGCAGCAAAGGGGGTAGCCGTCAAGAGACCCAGTACTTC.